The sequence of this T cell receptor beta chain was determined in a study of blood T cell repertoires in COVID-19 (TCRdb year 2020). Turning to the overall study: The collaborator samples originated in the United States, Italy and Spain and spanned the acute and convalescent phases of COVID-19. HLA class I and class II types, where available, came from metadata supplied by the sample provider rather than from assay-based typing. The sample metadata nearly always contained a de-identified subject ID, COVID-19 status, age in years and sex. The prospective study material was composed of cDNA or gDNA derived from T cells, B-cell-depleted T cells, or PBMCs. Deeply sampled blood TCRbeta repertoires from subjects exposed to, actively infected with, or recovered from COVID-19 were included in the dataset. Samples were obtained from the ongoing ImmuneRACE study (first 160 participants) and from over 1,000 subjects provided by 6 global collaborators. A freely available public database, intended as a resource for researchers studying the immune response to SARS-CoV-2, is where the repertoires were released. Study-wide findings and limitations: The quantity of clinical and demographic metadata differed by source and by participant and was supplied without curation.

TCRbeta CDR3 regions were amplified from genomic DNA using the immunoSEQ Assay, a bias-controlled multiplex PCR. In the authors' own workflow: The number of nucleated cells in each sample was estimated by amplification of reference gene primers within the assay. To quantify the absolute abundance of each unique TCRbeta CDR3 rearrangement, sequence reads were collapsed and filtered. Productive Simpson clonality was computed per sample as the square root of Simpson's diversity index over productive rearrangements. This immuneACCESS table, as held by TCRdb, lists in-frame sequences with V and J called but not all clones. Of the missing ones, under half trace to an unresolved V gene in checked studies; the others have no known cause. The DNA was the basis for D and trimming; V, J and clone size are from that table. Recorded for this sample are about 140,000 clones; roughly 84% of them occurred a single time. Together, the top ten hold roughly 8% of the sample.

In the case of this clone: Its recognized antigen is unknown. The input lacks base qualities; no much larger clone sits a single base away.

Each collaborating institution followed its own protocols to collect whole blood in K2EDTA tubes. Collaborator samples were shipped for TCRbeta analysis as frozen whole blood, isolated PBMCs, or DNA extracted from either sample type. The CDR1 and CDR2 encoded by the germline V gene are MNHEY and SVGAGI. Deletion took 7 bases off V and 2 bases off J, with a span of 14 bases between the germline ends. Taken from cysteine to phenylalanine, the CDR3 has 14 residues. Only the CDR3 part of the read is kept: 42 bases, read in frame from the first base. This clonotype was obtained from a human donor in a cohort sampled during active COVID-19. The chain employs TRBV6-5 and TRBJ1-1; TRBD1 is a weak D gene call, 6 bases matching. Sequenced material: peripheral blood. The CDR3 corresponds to CASKTGTQNTEAFF. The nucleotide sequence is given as TGTGCCAGCAAGACCGGGACACAAAACACTGAAGCTTTCTTT.